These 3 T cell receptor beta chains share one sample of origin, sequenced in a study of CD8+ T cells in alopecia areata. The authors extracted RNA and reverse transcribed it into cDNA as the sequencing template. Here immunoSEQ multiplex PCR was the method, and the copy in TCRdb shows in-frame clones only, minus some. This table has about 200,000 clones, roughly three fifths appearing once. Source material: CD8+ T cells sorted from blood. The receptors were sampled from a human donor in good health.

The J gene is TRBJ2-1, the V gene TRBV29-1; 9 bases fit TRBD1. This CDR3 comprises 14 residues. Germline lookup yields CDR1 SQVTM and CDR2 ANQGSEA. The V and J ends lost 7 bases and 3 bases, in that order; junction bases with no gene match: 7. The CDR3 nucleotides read TGCAGCGCCAACCGGGACAGGGACTACAATGAGCAGTTCTTC. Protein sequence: CSANRDRDYNEQFF.

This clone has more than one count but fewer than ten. The DNA of the CDR3 is TGCAGCGTGAGGGGGACCCTAGCAGGCAATGAGCAGTTCTTC. Amino acids: CSVRGTLAGNEQFF. The chain carries TRBV29-1 and TRBJ2-1, with D possibly TRBD1 on 6 matching bases. The V and J ends lost 6 bases and 6 bases respectively, with 18 bases between them. The V gene's germline CDR1 is SQVTM and CDR2 ANQGSEA. The CDR3 spans 14 residues.

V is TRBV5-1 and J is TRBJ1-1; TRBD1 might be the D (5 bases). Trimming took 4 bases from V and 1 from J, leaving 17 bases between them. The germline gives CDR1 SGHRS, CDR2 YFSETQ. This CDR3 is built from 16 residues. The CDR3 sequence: CASSLPGPLANTEAFF. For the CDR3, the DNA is TGCGCCAGCAGCCTACCGGGACCCCTGGCGAACACTGAAGCTTTCTTT.